This T cell receptor (beta chain) was recovered during a study of CXCR3-negative and CXCR3-positive naive CD8 T cells. Study context: A total of 150 million or so TRB reads was generated, with about 1.5 +/- 0.3 million per library.

UMI-labeled TRB cDNA libraries were prepared by 5' RACE. One entry per CDR3 protein, without DNA, is what TCRdb gives after re-calling the 5' RACE reads. This sample's table has some 150,000 distinct CDR3 sequences. Germline assignment: CDR1 MNHNY and CDR2 SVGAGI (reference sequence). The CDR3 is 15 residues long. Notes on this clonotype: Antigen unknown.

Study-wide points: Memory CD8+ T cell repertoires were far less diverse than both naive subsets. Hydrophobicity was higher for TRB CDR3s found in CXCR3-positive naive cells than in CXCR3-negative naive cells. Freshly isolated PBMCs were used in most assays, given partial CXCR3 loss after freezing.

V is TRBV6-6 and J is TRBJ2-7. This sequence originates from a human donor in good health. Some clones in this sample may be carry-over from other donors' samples. Sequencing input: naive CXCR3+ CD8+ T cells from blood. Stated subset: CD45RO-CCR7+CD27+CD95- naive CD8+ T cells expressing CXCR3 (TNR3+). The chain's CDR3 is CASSYSGESSYEQYF.